The rows below give T cell receptor beta chains drawn from one sample of a study of radiotherapy plus CTLA-4 blockade in lung cancer. Sequencing used immunoSEQ multiplex PCR; TCRdb keeps in-frame clones, though not all of them. The sample shows around 82,000 clones, under 85% of them seen only once. The source material was peripheral blood, sampled from a patient treated with radiotherapy plus ipilimumab. The origin of the receptors is a human donor with non-small cell lung cancer who had stable disease on radiotherapy plus ipilimumab. The CDR3 runs from the conserved cysteine through the conserved F or W. D genes are given only for firm matches.

d_gene: -
v_gene: TRBV2
CDR3aa: CASNYRVGNTIYF

d_gene: -
v_gene: TRBV2
CDR3aa: CASSEENRGGQPQHF

d_gene: -
v_gene: TRBV19
CDR3aa: CASKTGVNTGELFF

d_gene: -
v_gene: TRBV28
CDR3aa: CASSPSGREGEEKLFF

d_gene: -
v_gene: TRBV6-9
CDR3aa: CASSIRPQQGGSGNTIYF

d_gene: TRBD1
v_gene: TRBV9
CDR3aa: CASSLSTRTGSGGYTF

d_gene: -
v_gene: TRBV2
CDR3aa: CASSAASPPDTQYF

d_gene: -
v_gene: TRBV27
CDR3aa: CASSPLRQVTETQYF

d_gene: TRBD2
v_gene: TRBV13
CDR3aa: CASSFGLAGEQQYF

d_gene: TRBD1
v_gene: TRBV29-1
CDR3aa: CSVEVRDRGRREQYF

d_gene: TRBD2
v_gene: TRBV6-6
CDR3aa: CASSYSWRGGTDTQYF

d_gene: TRBD1
v_gene: TRBV5-4
CDR3aa: CASSTDRGPDTQYF

d_gene: TRBD1
v_gene: TRBV5-4
CDR3aa: CASSLMQGARATGEQYF

d_gene: -
v_gene: TRBV28
CDR3aa: CASSFPRYTGELFF

d_gene: -
v_gene: TRBV11-2
CDR3aa: CASSLVQLVTSSYEQYF

d_gene: -
v_gene: TRBV1
CDR3aa: CTSSQVTDGTTYF

d_gene: TRBD1
v_gene: TRBV27
CDR3aa: CASSLRQGWEKLFF

d_gene: TRBD2
v_gene: TRBV2
CDR3aa: CAGRGSGGAPYEQYF

d_gene: -
v_gene: TRBV27
CDR3aa: CASSLSRAGYTF

d_gene: -
v_gene: TRBV7-2
CDR3aa: CASSLDVDTQYF

d_gene: TRBD1
v_gene: TRBV2
CDR3aa: CASRDRGPGGYTF

d_gene: -
v_gene: TRBV28
CDR3aa: CASSLIVPYEQYF

d_gene: -
v_gene: TRBV6-5
CDR3aa: CASSYRQTPPLDTQYF

d_gene: TRBD2
v_gene: TRBV28
CDR3aa: CASSWGGGGADTQYF

d_gene: TRBD1
v_gene: TRBV27
CDR3aa: CASSARLQGALDEQYF

d_gene: -
v_gene: TRBV27
CDR3aa: CASSPYSNQPQHF

d_gene: -
v_gene: TRBV5-1
CDR3aa: CASSFTGKSQETQYF

d_gene: TRBD1
v_gene: TRBV6-5
CDR3aa: CASSYQGANTGELFF

d_gene: -
v_gene: TRBV5-4
CDR3aa: CAIIAESSYNEQFF

d_gene: -
v_gene: TRBV9
CDR3aa: CASSPRVGETQYF

d_gene: -
v_gene: TRBV6-1
CDR3aa: CASSVTGFDYGYTF

d_gene: TRBD2
v_gene: TRBV5-1
CDR3aa: CASSLGSGEYNEQFF

d_gene: -
v_gene: TRBV2
CDR3aa: CASSYGISTDTQYF

d_gene: TRBD2
v_gene: TRBV19
CDR3aa: CASSPTPGQTGLAYEQYF

d_gene: TRBD2
v_gene: TRBV7-2
CDR3aa: CASSAQRGGYNEQFF

d_gene: -
v_gene: TRBV9
CDR3aa: CASSVDGERASSYNEQFF

d_gene: -
v_gene: TRBV5-4
CDR3aa: CASSRRAYNEQFF

d_gene: -
v_gene: TRBV9
CDR3aa: CASSVLADTQYF

d_gene: -
v_gene: TRBV19
CDR3aa: CASSGTWSREAFF

d_gene: -
v_gene: TRBV10-1
CDR3aa: CASSESPKETQYF

d_gene: TRBD2
v_gene: TRBV27
CDR3aa: CASSLIGTSKETQYF

d_gene: TRBD1
v_gene: TRBV6-5
CDR3aa: CASSSDRGWYGYTF